The sequence of this T cell receptor (beta chain) was determined in a study of Ad26.COV2.S vaccination and SARS-CoV-2 variants (dated by TCRdb to the early 2020s). Regarding the research as a whole: Donors in the vaccine arm were drawn from COV1001, a multicentre, randomized, double-blind, placebo-controlled phase I-IIa trial testing Ad26.COV2.S in healthy adults. The TCR-sequenced set comprised around 30 samples: around 20 Ad26.COV2.S vaccine recipients, 5 placebo recipients and 8 SARS-CoV-2 convalescent individuals. Sequencing of the TCRbeta repertoire served to evaluate the specificity and breadth of SARS-CoV-2-reactive T cell receptors following Ad26.COV2.S vaccination. Dosing of Ad26.COV2.S was intramuscular, at either 5x10^10 or 1x10^11 viral particles, delivered as one shot or as two shots spaced 56 days apart. Trial participants were randomized into five groups of five: low-dose or high-dose Ad26.COV2.S given once or twice, or placebo on both occasions. Investigators remained blinded to trial group allocation during experiments and outcome assessment. The investigation overall reported the following: Substantial breadth of spike-specific CD8+ and CD4+ T cell responses was reported after vaccination. It was noted by the authors that total T cell responses may have been underestimated by the TCR breadth and depth analyses. Compared with placebo recipients, Ad26.COV2.S recipients showed higher spike-specific TCR breadth (P = 0.0014). Vaccine and placebo recipients had similar non-spike TCR breadth, a finding consistent with the vaccine containing only spike. The study lacked the statistical power to compare responses across vaccine doses or regimens.

To note about this clone: Its recognized antigen is unknown. Qualities for individual bases were not recorded, and no much larger clone is one base off.

The sample's treatment or condition label is to be understood as: 15 to 20 received Ad26.COV2.S at low or high dose, single or two shots; several received placebo; per-sample allocation not given. For vaccine and placebo recipients, the sequenced repertoires came from samples collected on day 63 after the first injection. In Cohort 1b, 25 to 30 adults aged 18-55 years were enrolled at a single site in Boston, USA, between 29 July and 7 August 2020. Ad26.COV2.S was a replication-incompetent adenovirus type 26 vector that expressed a prefusion-stabilized SARS-CoV-2 spike protein derived from the original Wuhan strain. The immunoSEQ Assay was used to sequence TCRbeta CDR3 regions. After extraction, genomic DNA underwent amplification by bias-controlled multiplex PCR, followed by high-throughput sequencing. Per the source publication's procedure: To quantify the absolute abundance of every unique TCRbeta CDR3 region, sequences were collapsed and filtered. T cell fraction was estimated by normalization of TCRbeta template counts to usable DNA, with usable DNA being measured through amplification of reference genes present in all nucleated cells. Repertoire TCRs were annotated as SARS-CoV-2-specific when V gene, CDR3 amino acid sequence and J gene were exactly matched to a known reactive TCR set. The reference SARS-CoV-2 TCR set came from MIRA and was filtered for enrichment in COVID-19-positive ImmuneCODE repertoires, removing public or cross-reactive TCRs. Using the MIRA antigens, annotated TCRs were further analysed by specific ORF or by position within an ORF. Breadth was defined as the number of annotated unique rearrangements divided by the total number of unique productive rearrangements, and depth was defined as the summed frequency of the annotated unique rearrangements. TCR breadth was compared between groups using two-sided Wilcoxon rank-sum tests. In TCRdb, the immuneACCESS table is reduced to in-frame sequences with V and J assigned. These tables do not hold every clone; where another copy was compared, an unresolved V gene accounts for under half, and the others remain unexplained. The V and J calls and clone size were taken over from that table, and D and trimming were inferred from the DNA. A total of 300,000 to 400,000 clones appear in this sample, over 80% of them only once. 2% to 2.5% of the sample is taken by the ten largest.

The sample in question was peripheral blood, obtained in a trial of Ad26.COV2.S vaccine versus placebo. The TCR sequence derives from a person between 18 and 65 years old who received the Ad26.COV2.S COVID-19 vaccine or a placebo.

CDR3 reads: CASSFLTGITDTQYF. Read as DNA, the sequence is TGCGCCAGCAGCTTTTTGACAGGGATTACAGATACGCAGTATTTT. This sequence uses TRBV4-1 and TRBJ2-3, with TRBD1 identical over 7 junction bases. The cysteine opens and the phenylalanine closes a CDR3 of 15 amino acids. Only the CDR3 DNA is retained, 45 bases long and in frame from the first base. Ends trimmed: V by 5 bases, J by 3 bases; bases unmatched to a gene: 8. Based on the germline V gene, the CDR1 and CDR2 sequences are MGHRA and YSYEKL.